This T cell receptor (beta chain) comes out of a study of CD8 T cells in ankylosing spondylitis. Findings and limits, study-wide: Clones linked to the disease showed a CD8+ phenotype. They occurred at relatively low frequencies in peripheral blood.

This CDR3 has 15 amino acids. V was trimmed by 4 bases and J by 2 bases, leaving 13 bases between them. The V gene's germline CDR1 is MNHEY and CDR2 SMNVEV (reference sequence). TCRdb independently ran MiXCR on the 5' RACE reads; one entry per CDR3 protein. This table has 290,000 or so distinct CDR3 sequences, more than 20% appearing once. Points on this clonotype: No antigen is known for it.

The TCR originated in a female donor with ankylosing spondylitis or in good health (not recorded which). The specimen sequenced was blood, either unsorted or a sorted T cell fraction (not recorded which). The chain recombines TRBV27 with TRBJ2-3; D might be TRBD2 (6 bases). The CDR3 sequence is CASSSTGRDTDTQYF. The CDR3 bases are TGTGCCAGCAGTTCTACTGGGCGGGACACAGATACGCAGTATTTT.